One sample yielded the 21 T cell receptor beta chains listed below, sequenced in a study of cytomegalovirus exposure and HLA in healthy donors. The repertoire was sequenced with immunoSEQ multiplex PCR; TCRdb's copy has only in-frame clones and lacks some. The sample consists of a few hundred thousand clones, 70% to 90% of them appearing once. Sample: PBMCs. Every receptor here comes from a woman between 18 and 29 years old in good health and CMV-seronegative.

The CDR3 is CASTDLPGLSNTGELFF. The CDR3 DNA is TGTGCCAGCACGGACCTTCCGGGACTTTCGAACACCGGGGAGCTGTTTTTT. J is TRBJ2-2 and V is TRBV9; D is possibly TRBD2 (6 bases). Trimming left V 6 bases short and J 0 bases short, with 18 bases between. Germline lookup yields CDR1 SGDLS and CDR2 YYNGEE. CDR3 length: 17 residues.

The rearrangement links TRBV6-1 to TRBJ2-1, with TRBD2 matching 7 bases. Germline CDR1 MNHNS, CDR2 SASEGT. This CDR3 spans 15 amino acids. V shed 6 bases, J shed 0 bases, and the junction held 5 bases outside the gene matches. The CDR3 here is CASSPGTNSYNEQFF. Here the CDR3 DNA reads TGTGCCAGCAGCCCCGGGACTAACTCCTACAATGAGCAGTTCTTC.

The chain uses TRBV6-1 and TRBJ2-7; maybe TRBD1 (5 bases). V was shortened by 0 bases and J by 6 bases, with 9 bases between the two germline ends. Germline CDR1 and CDR2: MNHNS and SASEGT. CDR3 length equals 13 residues. The CDR3 coding sequence is TGTGCCAGCAGTGAAGCTGGGGCCACCGAGCAGTACTTC. Its protein product is CASSEAGATEQYF.

The CDR3 protein is CASSPSRFNEQFF. The CDR3 DNA reads as TGTGCCAGCTCACCGTCCCGGTTCAATGAGCAGTTCTTC. The V gene is TRBV18, the J gene TRBJ2-1; D gene ambiguous. Germline CDR1 and CDR2: KGHSH and LQKENI. V lost 3 bases and J 6 bases, leaving 9 bases between the germline ends. The CDR3 has 13 residues. The variable domain in full, with the rest retrieved from reference TRBV18 and TRBJ2-1, is NAGVMQNPRHLVRRRGQEARLRCSPMKGHSHVYWYRQLPEEGLKFMVYLQKENIIDESGMPKERFSAEFPKEGPSILRIQQVVRGDSAAYFCASSPSRFNEQFFGPGTRLTVL.

This clone showed up just once. J is TRBJ2-7 and V is TRBV13, with 8 bases lining up with TRBD2. This CDR3 region has 15 residues. Germline V gene sequence: CDR1 PRHDT, CDR2 FYEKMQ (reference sequence). J lost 7 bases, V lost 5 bases, and 13 bases had no gene match. CDR3 sequence (DNA): TGTGCCAGCAGCCGCGGGGGGATACTGACGAGGGAGCAGTACTTC. Its translation is CASSRGGILTREQYF.

This clone was detected a few times. The chain has TRBV9 and TRBJ1-1, with D maybe TRBD1 (5 bases). Germline CDR1 reads SGDLS; CDR2 reads YYNGEE. Trimming removed 7 bases from V and 2 bases from J, with 12 bases in between. The CDR3 spans 13 residues. The CDR3 DNA is TGTGCCAGCGGAAGACAGACAAACACTGAAGCTTTCTTT. This translates into CASGRQTNTEAFF.

This chain connects TRBV4-3 to TRBJ2-7, with 9 positions matching TRBD2. The CDR3 covers 16 residues. Per germline, CDR1 LGHNA and CDR2 YSLEER. V shed 4 bases and J 5 bases; nucleotides not matched to a gene: 12. In DNA form, the CDR3 reads TGCGCCAGCAGCCCGATGGTGGCGGGAGGGCCCCACGAGCAGTACTTC. This gives the protein CASSPMVAGGPHEQYF.

The CDR3 reads CASSLAQGLNIQYF. CDR3 bases: TGTGCCAGCAGCTTAGCGCAGGGGCTGAACATTCAGTACTTC. The chain uses TRBV7-9 and TRBJ2-4, with D tentatively TRBD1 (6 bases). V lost 0 bases and J lost 7, with 10 bases in between. The CDR3 is 14 residues long. Per the germline V gene, CDR1 is SEHNR and CDR2 is FQNEAQ (reference sequence).

The rearrangement uses TRBV10-3 and TRBJ1-2, with 7 bases that match TRBD1. CDR3 length equals 12 residues. The germline gives CDR1 ENHRY, CDR2 SYGVKD. Trimming took 10 bases from V and 6 from J; bases not matched to a gene: 8. The CDR3 region is CATGDSSNGYTF. For the CDR3, the DNA is TGTGCCACGGGGGACAGTTCTAATGGCTACACCTTC.

The chain combines TRBV7-8 with TRBJ2-7, with TRBD1 as a possible D gene (6 bases). The CDR3 has 14 amino acids. Per the germline V gene, CDR1 is SGHVS and CDR2 is FQNEAQ. Trimming took 5 bases from V and 0 from J, leaving 11 bases between them. The CDR3 spells CASSRTESSYEQYF. CDR3 bases: TGTGCCAGCAGCCGGACAGAGAGCTCCTACGAGCAGTACTTC. Full variable domain (remainder filled in from reference TRBV7-8 and TRBJ2-7): GAGVSQSPRYKVAKRGQDVALRCDPISGHVSLFWYQQALGQGPEFLTYFQNEAQLDKSGLPSDRFFAERPEGSVSTLKIQRTQQEDSAVYLCASSRTESSYEQYFGPGTRLTVT.

As to this clone: The junction differs from germline at one of its ends, possibly a read error. The rearrangement uses TRBV7-9 and TRBJ1-1; 8 nucleotides align to TRBD1. The CDR3 consists of 11 residues. Per germline, CDR1 SEHNR and CDR2 FQNEAQ (reference sequence). This chain's CDR3 is CAGRGLTEAFF. The CDR3 region has the DNA TGTGCCGGCAGGGGGCTGACTGAAGCTTTCTTT.

This sequence joins TRBV7-6 and TRBJ2-1, with 8 bases identical to TRBD2. V lost 5 bases and J lost 6; bases outside the gene matches: 12. This CDR3 contains 16 residues. The germline V gene has CDR1 SGHVS and CDR2 FNYEAQ. CDR3 loop: CASSVEAGETLNEQFF. For the CDR3, the DNA is TGTGCCAGCAGCGTAGAAGCGGGAGAAACACTCAATGAGCAGTTCTTC. The variable domain in full, with the rest retrieved from reference TRBV7-6 and TRBJ2-1, is GAGVSQSPRYKVTKRGQDVALRCDPISGHVSLYWYRQALGQGPEFLTYFNYEAQQDKSGLPNDRFSAERPEGSISTLTIQRTEQRDSAMYRCASSVEAGETLNEQFFGPGTRLTVL.

The V and J genes are TRBV25-1 and TRBJ2-1; D is possibly TRBD2 (6 bases). Germline V gives CDR1 MGHDK, CDR2 SYGVNS. The CDR3 contains 13 residues. V shed 8 bases and J shed 3 bases, with 11 bases lying between them. The CDR3 here is CASRRGFYNEQFF. The CDR3 DNA reads TGTGCCAGCCGTCGGGGGTTCTACAATGAGCAGTTCTTC.

A few counts support this clone. The chain combines TRBV7-9 with TRBJ1-1; the D is unclear. V shed 11 bases and J shed 0 bases, with 16 bases lying between them. The CDR3 length is 14 residues. Germline lookup yields CDR1 SEHNR and CDR2 FQNEAQ (reference sequence). The CDR3 loop reads CAAGKGVMNTEAFF. The CDR3 region has the DNA TGTGCCGCCGGCAAGGGAGTGATGAACACTGAAGCTTTCTTT.

This rearrangement joins TRBV4-1 to TRBJ2-3; TRBD2 matches 9 bases. Germline trimming cut 0 bases from V and 2 bases from J; bases unmatched to any gene: 6. The germline CDR1 and CDR2 sequences are MGHRA and YSYEKL. The CDR3 consists of 17 residues. DNA for the CDR3: TGCGCCAGCAGCCAAGATTCGACTAGCGGCCCCACAGATACGCAGTATTTT. This codes for CASSQDSTSGPTDTQYF.

The chain employs TRBV7-2 and TRBJ1-1; D is perhaps TRBD1 (5 bases). Trimming removed 2 bases at V and 4 bases at J, with 11 bases between. CDR1 and CDR2 from the germline V gene are SGHTA and FQGNSA. The CDR3 has 14 residues. The CDR3 here is CASSLQGGGTEAFF. The CDR3 nucleotides are TGTGCCAGCAGCTTACAGGGAGGAGGCACTGAAGCTTTCTTT.

This clone was recorded a few times. The V call is TRBV2, the J call TRBJ2-7, with D perhaps TRBD1 (6 bases). Germline V gene lookup returns CDR1 SNHLY and CDR2 FYNNEI. V was cut by 2 bases and J by 5 bases, with 13 bases left in between. The CDR3 is 14 residues long. The CDR3 DNA follows: TGTGCCAGCAGTGAACCCCTGGACAGTGACGAGCAGTACTTC. Translation: CASSEPLDSDEQYF.

The chain uses TRBV7-9 and TRBJ2-1; TRBD1 agrees at 10 bases. This CDR3 contains 15 residues. From germline, CDR1 is SEHNR and CDR2 FQNEAQ (reference sequence). The V and J ends lost 3 bases and 4 bases, in that order; junction bases with no gene match: 3. The CDR3 here is CASSFRDRGYNEQFF. The CDR3 DNA is TGTGCCAGCAGCTTCCGGGACAGGGGTTACAATGAGCAGTTCTTC.

This chain uses TRBV27 with TRBJ2-7; D ambiguous. This CDR3 has 14 amino acids. Per the germline V gene, CDR1 is MNHEY and CDR2 is SMNVEV (reference sequence). The V and J ends lost 2 bases and 0 bases respectively, with 8 bases between them. The CDR3 loop reads CASSLRDTSYEQYF. The DNA of the CDR3 is TGTGCCAGCAGTTTACGAGACACCTCCTACGAGCAGTACTTC.

The chain joins TRBV19 to TRBJ2-2; the D gene is possibly TRBD2 (6 bases). V was shortened by 5 bases and J by 4 bases, with 14 bases between the two germline ends. Germline V gene data show CDR1 as LNHDA and CDR2 as SQIVND (reference sequence). The length of the CDR3 is 15 residues. CDR3 region: CASSGHPGGTGELFF. DNA for the CDR3: TGTGCCAGTAGTGGGCACCCCGGGGGCACCGGGGAGCTGTTTTTT.

The chain couples TRBV2 to TRBJ2-1; D uncertain. The CDR3 totals 13 residues. CDR1 SNHLY and CDR2 FYNNEI come from the germline V gene. V was shortened by 0 bases and J by 7 bases, with 7 bases between the two germline ends. CDR3 loop: CASSEAPRNEQFF. DNA for the CDR3: TGTGCCAGCAGTGAAGCCCCCCGGAATGAGCAGTTCTTC. Full variable domain (missing parts from reference TRBV2 and TRBJ2-1): EPEVTQTPSHQVTQMGQEVILRCVPISNHLYFYWYRQILGQKVEFLVSFYNNEISEKSEIFDDQFSVERPDGSNFTLKIRSTKLEDSAMYFCASSEAPRNEQFFGPGTRLTVL.